Below, 6 T cell receptor beta chains from the same sample are listed, as sequenced in a study of cytomegalovirus exposure and HLA in healthy donors. Vbeta (60) and Jbeta (13) primers were used in the PCR. TCRdb keeps only in-frame clones here, not all; method: immunoSEQ multiplex PCR. The sample has around 150,000 clones, around four fifths seen once. Sequencing was done on a sample of PBMCs. Receptors were obtained from a man younger than 35 in good health and CMV-seronegative.

The J gene is TRBJ1-1, the V gene TRBV15; possibly TRBD1 for D (5 bases). There are 15 residues in the CDR3. Trimming cost V 0 bases and J 2 bases, with 10 bases left between them. Germline CDR1 reads LNHNV; CDR2 reads YYDKDF (reference sequence). The CDR3 sequence: CATSRDRGVNTEAFF. In nucleotides, the CDR3 is TGTGCCACCAGCAGAGATCGGGGGGTAAACACTGAAGCTTTCTTT. The entire variable domain, with the rest obtained from reference TRBV15 and TRBJ1-1, is as follows: DAMVIQNPRYQVTQFGKPVTLSCSQTLNHNVMYWYQQKSSQAPKLLFHYYDKDFNNEADTPDNFQSRRPNTSFCFLDIRSPGLGDTAMYLCATSRDRGVNTEAFFGQGTRLTVV.

In its sample, this clone was seen once. The chain combines TRBV6-5 with TRBJ2-7; TRBD1 aligns across 9 bases. Germline values: CDR1 MNHEY, CDR2 SVGAGI. After removal of 6 bases from V and 3 bases from J, the junction contained 6 bases not matched to a gene. The CDR3 runs 14 residues. CDR3 coding DNA: TGTGCCAGCAGAGCTCCGGGACAGGGCTACGAGCAGTACTTC. This sequence encodes CASRAPGQGYEQYF.

The chain has TRBV4-1 and TRBJ2-7; 9 nucleotides align to TRBD2. CDR1 and CDR2 from the germline V gene are MGHRA and YSYEKL. The CDR3 sequence is 17 residues long. J was trimmed by 3 bases and V by 2 bases; bases with no gene match: 11. The CDR3: CASSQREAGGLYYEQYF. The CDR3 bases are TGCGCCAGCAGCCAAAGGGAAGCGGGGGGCCTTTACTACGAGCAGTACTTC.

The chain links TRBV28 to TRBJ1-2, with 8 bases aligning to TRBD1. Germline V gene lookup returns CDR1 MDHEN and CDR2 SYDVKM. V shed 5 bases and J 1 base; nucleotides not matched to a gene: 9. This CDR3 has 16 amino acids. The CDR3 bases are TGTGCCAGCAGTCCCGCAGGGGGCGCCTATAACTATGGCTACACCTTC. Translation: CASSPAGGAYNYGYTF.

The chain carries TRBV5-4 and TRBJ2-1; 12 bases agree with TRBD2. The CDR3 runs 15 residues. CDR1 SGHNT and CDR2 YYREEE come from the germline V gene (reference sequence). J was trimmed by 7 bases and V by 6 bases; bases with no gene match: 8. The CDR3 DNA is TGTGCCAGCACCGCGACTAGCGGGAGTTGGAATGAGCAGTTCTTC. It encodes CASTATSGSWNEQFF.

The chain employs TRBV6-1 and TRBJ2-5, with 14 bases matching TRBD2. The CDR3 is made up of 16 amino acids. The V gene's germline CDR1 is MNHNS and CDR2 SASEGT. Germline trimming cut 4 bases from V and 4 bases from J; bases unmatched to any gene: 5. The CDR3 protein is CASSGLAGGPGETQYF. The CDR3 DNA sequence: TGTGCCAGCAGTGGACTAGCGGGAGGGCCGGGAGAGACCCAGTACTTC.